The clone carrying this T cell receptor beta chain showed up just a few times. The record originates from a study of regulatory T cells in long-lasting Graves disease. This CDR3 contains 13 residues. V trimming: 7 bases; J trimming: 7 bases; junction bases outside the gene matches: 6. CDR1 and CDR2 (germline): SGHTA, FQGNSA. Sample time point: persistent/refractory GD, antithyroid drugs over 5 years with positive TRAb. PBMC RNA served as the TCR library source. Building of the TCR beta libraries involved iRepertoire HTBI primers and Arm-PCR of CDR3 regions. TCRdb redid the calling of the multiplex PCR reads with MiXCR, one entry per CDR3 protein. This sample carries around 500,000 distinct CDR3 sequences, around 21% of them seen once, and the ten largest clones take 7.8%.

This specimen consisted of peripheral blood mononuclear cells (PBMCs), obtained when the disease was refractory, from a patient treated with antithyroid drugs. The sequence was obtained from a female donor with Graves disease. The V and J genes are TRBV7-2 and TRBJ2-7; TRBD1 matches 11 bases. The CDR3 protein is CASNGQGAGEQYF. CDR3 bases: TGTGCCAGCAACGGACAGGGGGCGGGGGAGCAGTACTTC.